Following are 10 T cell receptor beta chains from one sample sequenced in a study of blood T cell repertoires in COVID-19. Sequencing used immunoSEQ multiplex PCR; TCRdb keeps in-frame clones, though not all of them. The table records about 220,000 clones, 70% to 90% of them present only once. Sequenced material: peripheral blood. These receptors all stem from a woman in her seventies with COVID-19, enrolled during active disease.

The chain links TRBV6-5 to TRBJ2-7, with 8 positions matching TRBD1. This CDR3 is 15 amino acids long. The trim removed 7 bases at V and 6 bases at J, leaving 14 bases unmatched. Germline lookup yields CDR1 MNHEY and CDR2 SVGAGI. The CDR3 DNA is TGTGCCAGCACGACGGATGGACAGGGAAACCGCGAGCAGTACTTC. Encoded protein: CASTTDGQGNREQYF.

CDR3 region: CATSDPGLAGRGQGDTQYF. The DNA for the CDR3 is TGTGCCACCAGTGACCCGGGACTAGCGGGCCGGGGCCAAGGAGATACGCAGTATTTT. The chain combines TRBV24-1 with TRBJ2-3; the match to TRBD2 covers 12 bases. V was pared by 4 bases and J by 5 bases, with 15 bases of the junction left unmatched. This CDR3 has 19 amino acids. From germline, CDR1 is KGHDR and CDR2 SFDVKD.

This chain uses TRBV9 with TRBJ2-3; no firm D call. CDR3 length: 18 residues. CDR1 is SGDLS, CDR2 YYNGEE, per germline. V lost 3 bases to trimming and J lost 0 bases, with 20 bases between them. The chain's CDR3 is CASSGQAFAKRSTDTQYF. CDR3 DNA: TGTGCCAGCAGCGGCCAGGCCTTCGCAAAAAGAAGCACAGATACGCAGTATTTT. The full variable domain, its missing parts supplied by reference TRBV9 and TRBJ2-3, is DSGVTQTPKHLITATGQRVTLRCSPRSGDLSVYWYQQSLDQGLQFLIQYYNGEERAKGNILERFSAQQFPDLHSELNLSSLELGDSALYFCASSGQAFAKRSTDTQYFGPGTRLTVL.

As to this clone: The sample contains more than one DNA sequence encoding this CDR3. The chain uses TRBV18 and TRBJ1-2; TRBD1 aligns across 9 bases. The germline CDR1 and CDR2 sequences are KGHSH and LQKENI. This CDR3 is built from 13 residues. V gave up 5 bases and J gave up 2 bases; unmatched junction bases: 0. The CDR3 DNA reads as TGTGCCAGCTCAGGACAGGGGAACTATGGCTACACCTTC. Residues: CASSGQGNYGYTF.

The chain combines TRBV4-3 with TRBJ2-7; TRBD2 matches 9 bases. Trimming took 1 base from V and 2 from J; bases not matched to a gene: 9. This CDR3 region has 17 residues. Germline-derived CDR1 and CDR2 are LGHNA and YSLEER. Here the CDR3 reads CASSQGHSGRGAYEQYF. The CDR3 region has the DNA TGCGCCAGCAGCCAAGGACATAGCGGGAGAGGCGCCTACGAGCAGTACTTC.

The J gene is TRBJ2-5, the V gene TRBV6-5, with TRBD1 matching 7 bases. This CDR3 spans 14 amino acids. The V gene's germline CDR1 is MNHEY and CDR2 SVGAGI. With V trimmed by 4 bases and J by 3 bases, 5 bases remained unmatched. CDR3 sequence: CASSLAGTEETQYF. The CDR3 bases are TGTGCCAGCAGTTTGGCCGGGACAGAAGAGACCCAGTACTTC.

Only one count was recorded for this clone. The rearrangement uses TRBV6-1 and TRBJ2-7; possible D gene TRBD1, 5 bases. Germline V CDR1 and CDR2: MNHNS, SASEGT. The germline V and J ends were trimmed by 2 bases and 6 bases, with 11 bases remaining between them. The CDR3 has 13 amino acids. CDR3 sequence reads: CASSEKGAFEQYF. The CDR3 nucleotides read TGTGCCAGCAGTGAAAAAGGGGCTTTCGAGCAGTACTTC.

The chain has TRBV10-3 and TRBJ2-3; 11 bases are a match to TRBD2. This CDR3 has 20 residues. Trimming at V came to 3 bases and at J to 2 bases, leaving 16 bases not matched to a gene. Germline V gene sequence: CDR1 ENHRY, CDR2 SYGVKD. CDR3 DNA sequence: TGTGCCATCAGTGATCCCGGGACTAGCGGTCCTCCAGTCTACACAGATACGCAGTATTTT. Amino acids: CAISDPGTSGPPVYTDTQYF.

V usage is TRBV15 and J usage is TRBJ1-5; D is possibly TRBD1 (5 bases). This CDR3 has 13 amino acids. The germline V gene encodes CDR1 LNHNV and CDR2 YYDKDF (reference sequence). V lost 5 bases and J lost 6, with 11 bases in between. CDR3: CATSSGRGQPQHF. Written as DNA, the CDR3 is TGTGCCACCAGCTCAGGGCGGGGTCAGCCCCAGCATTTT.

This sequence joins TRBV2 and TRBJ2-5; D is perhaps TRBD1 (6 bases). The CDR3 loop spans 14 amino acids. CDR1 SNHLY and CDR2 FYNNEI come from the germline V gene. Between the trimmed V and J ends, which lost 2 bases and 0 bases, there was a span of 7 bases. The CDR3 DNA reads as TGTGCCAGCAGTGAACAGGGGCACCAAGAGACCCAGTACTTC. The encoded protein is CASSEQGHQETQYF.